This is a list of T cell receptor beta chains from one sample in a study. TCRdb passed the 5' RACE reads through MiXCR, listing each CDR3 protein once. The table records fewer than 8,500 distinct CDR3 sequences, about 40% of them present only once. The sequencing sample was made of tumor-infiltrating memory CD4+ T cells sorted from the breast tumor. The origin of the receptors is a female donor with breast cancer. Both conserved end residues are trimmed from each CDR3. The order of the fields is V gene, CDR3 protein.

TRBV2	ASSVFLRQDTQY
TRBV6-5	ASRPQGSGNTIY
TRBV5-4	ASSLGGHSYEQY
TRBV14	ASSRTAGGSTDTQY
TRBV4-1	ASSQATVNNEQF
TRBV7-2	ASSSRGDRALNTEAF
TRBV7-8	ASRRSGANYNEQF
TRBV4-1	ASSQGTGSNYGYT
TRBV7-2	ASGEQGGGNEQF
TRBV12-3/TRBV12-4	ASSPSTGGYPAGYT
TRBV5-1	ASSLSSLVGNSPLH
TRBV29-1	SVETAAETQY
TRBV5-5	ASSKYGAGNTIY
TRBV4-1	ASSQGGPKTANEKLF
TRBV5-1	ASSLRRTAQETQY
TRBV2	ASNWQLNTGELF
TRBV9	ASSVRGSGTGELF
TRBV19	ASSAGVGKTQY
TRBV7-8	ASSHRTSGNKDTQY
TRBV13	ASSLIGLAGADTQY
TRBV6-5	ASSAREGTEAF
TRBV5-1	ASSLYLYNEQF
TRBV6-4	ASTTEAGGPGEQF
TRBV27	ASSTIGTGGYTQY
TRBV21-1	ASTFGQGGLALSGTGELF
TRBV20-1	SARAPVRSYNEQF
TRBV5-1	ASSLTGIGSYNEQF
TRBV6-6	ASSYSIGGRGYSYNEQF
TRBV7-9	ASSPNTVEQY
TRBV12-3/TRBV12-4	ASSRLLRVVGGYT
TRBV20-1	SADQAGGNEQF
TRBV5-5	ASRPGTGRPGELF
TRBV6-5	ASNRLAGVPDTQY
TRBV7-9	ASSSLIGQAGNTIY
TRBV5-4	ASSPRDTLLGYT
TRBV5-1	ASTGQGFFTEAF
TRBV7-2	ASSLQTYEQY
TRBV2	ASSGSVAGGYNEQF
TRBV29-1	SAGDRLQF
TRBV20-1	SATPFGTSSSDTQY
TRBV20-1	SAAPGTSGSVDTQY
TRBV7-2	ASSLVYGSSYEQY
TRBV5-6	ASSLRLVAGDWDEQF
TRBV5-5	ASSLIPGSYNEQF
TRBV4-1	ASSQDPLFPLTDTQY
TRBV6-5	ASSYGQGESPLH